Shown below are 25 T cell receptor beta chains from a single sample sequenced in a study of beta chain features in type 1 diabetes. Since all of the isolated RNA was reverse transcribed, expressed TCRB transcripts were what got sequenced. Data came from immunoSEQ multiplex PCR; TCRdb stores just in-frame clones and leaves some out. Here the sample spans 300,000 to 350,000 clones, less than 15% being singletons. The sample was central memory CD4+ T cells from blood. The receptors derive from a young man in good health.

The chain uses TRBV4-2 and TRBJ1-4; D perhaps matches TRBD1 (5 bases). Germline V gene data show CDR1 as LGHNA and CDR2 as YNFKEQ. The length of the CDR3 is 16 residues. V gave up 0 bases and J gave up 3 bases, with 11 bases separating them. CDR3 DNA: TGTGCCAGCAGCCAAGATAGAGGGGTCCCTAATGAAAAACTGTTTTTT. Protein: CASSQDRGVPNEKLFF.

In this sample, this clone turned up a few times. V and J are TRBV4-3 and TRBJ2-5, with 10 bases matching TRBD2. J gave up 2 bases and V 3 bases, and 6 bases lay outside the gene matches. The germline V gene has CDR1 LGHNA and CDR2 YSLEER. The CDR3 is 16 residues long. CDR3 region: CASSQSLAGAQETQYF. CDR3 bases: TGCGCCAGCAGCCAGTCTCTAGCGGGGGCACAAGAGACCCAGTACTTC.

A few counts support this clone. J is TRBJ1-3 and V is TRBV29-1; 9 bases match TRBD1. Germline trimming cut 2 bases from V and 4 bases from J; bases unmatched to any gene: 3. Per germline, CDR1 SQVTM and CDR2 ANQGSEA. This CDR3 contains 14 residues. This CDR3 is CSVEWTGDGNTIYF. CDR3 bases: TGCAGCGTTGAATGGACAGGGGACGGAAACACCATATATTTT.

About this clone: The sample contains more than one DNA sequence encoding this CDR3. This chain links TRBV6-5 with TRBJ1-1, with D maybe TRBD1 (6 bases). Germline V gene sequence: CDR1 MNHEY, CDR2 SVGAGI. The CDR3 length is 14 residues. Trimming left V 2 bases short and J 5 bases short, with 12 bases between. CDR3 sequence reads: CASSYRGRGTEAFF. Here the CDR3 DNA reads TGTGCCAGCAGTTACCGGGGGCGCGGAACTGAAGCTTTCTTT.

The chain links TRBV10-3 to TRBJ1-2; the D is unclear. The ends were cut back, 9 bases at V and 0 bases at J, with 11 bases in the middle. CDR3 length: 13 residues. Germline lookup yields CDR1 ENHRY and CDR2 SYGVKD. The CDR3 DNA sequence: TGTGCCATAAAAGGAATAGCTAACTATGGCTACACCTTC. Its translation: CAIKGIANYGYTF.

This clone was counted at least ten times. The chain links TRBV30 to TRBJ1-2; the D gene is possibly TRBD1 (6 bases). CDR3 size: 15 residues. V lost 3 bases to trimming and J lost 0 bases, with 14 bases between them. Per germline, CDR1 GTSNPN and CDR2 SVGIG (reference sequence). CDR3 sequence (DNA): TGTGCCTGGAGCGAAACAGGGTTAGCTAACTATGGCTACACCTTC. Translating it yields CAWSETGLANYGYTF.

This clone occurred a few times. CDR3 nucleotide sequence: TGTGCCAGTAGCGTGGGGGTCGCGGCCAAAAACATTCAGTACTTC. It codes for CASSVGVAAKNIQYF. The chain recombines TRBV19 with TRBJ2-4; either TRBD1 or TRBD2 may fit D (5 bases each). V was shortened by 6 bases and J by 1 base, with 13 bases between the two germline ends. CDR3 length: 15 residues. Germline lookup yields CDR1 LNHDA and CDR2 SQIVND (reference sequence).

This clone was counted between two and nine times. V and J are TRBV7-2 and TRBJ2-1, with 8 positions matching TRBD1. J gave up 7 bases and V 5 bases, and 7 bases lay outside the gene matches. The CDR3 has 14 amino acids. From germline, CDR1 is SGHTA and CDR2 FQGNSA. CDR3 loop: CASSLGQDRNEQFF. CDR3 nucleotide sequence: TGTGCCAGCAGCCTGGGACAGGATAGGAATGAGCAGTTCTTC.

The chain is built from TRBV10-3 and TRBJ2-5, with 10 bases matching TRBD2. This CDR3 region has 15 residues. The trim removed 11 bases at V and 5 bases at J, leaving 14 bases unmatched. In germline, CDR1 is ENHRY, CDR2 SYGVKD. The CDR3 reads CACGPQREGWETQYF. The CDR3 DNA sequence: TGTGCCTGTGGACCGCAGCGGGAGGGCTGGGAGACCCAGTACTTC.

The rearrangement links TRBV7-9 to TRBJ1-1; tentatively, D is TRBD1 (6 bases). V was pared by 6 bases and J by 4 bases, with 12 bases between. Germline V CDR1 and CDR2: SEHNR, FQNEAQ (reference sequence). The CDR3 sequence is 13 residues long. The CDR3 DNA follows: TGTGCCAGCAGAAAAGGGGGGGCCACTGAAGCTTTCTTT. Protein: CASRKGGATEAFF.

This clone was observed a handful of times. This chain connects TRBV7-8 to TRBJ1-6, with a tentative D call TRBD1 (5 bases). V shed 6 bases and J shed 7 bases, with 16 bases lying between them. The CDR3 totals 15 residues. Germline loops: CDR1 SGHVS, CDR2 FQNEAQ. CDR3 nucleotide sequence: TGTGCCAGCAGTTCCACCGGGACGGTGAATTCACCCCTCCACTTT. Residues: CASSSTGTVNSPLHF.

The chain has TRBV27 and TRBJ2-7; TRBD1 matches 8 bases. This CDR3 contains 14 residues. CDR1 is MNHEY and CDR2 is SMNVEV in the germline V gene (reference sequence). With 8 bases clipped from V and 6 bases from J, the junction kept 12 bases outside the gene matches. CDR3: CASQSGQVEGEQYF. CDR3 nucleotide sequence: TGTGCCAGCCAATCGGGACAGGTGGAGGGCGAGCAGTACTTC.

V and J are TRBV27 and TRBJ2-3; D is undetermined. Germline V gene lookup returns CDR1 MNHEY and CDR2 SMNVEV (reference sequence). The ends were cut back, 11 bases at V and 1 base at J, with 16 bases in the middle. The CDR3 length is 14 residues. The CDR3 DNA follows: TGTGCCGGGCCTAATTCGCCAGGCACAGATACGCAGTATTTT. The encoded protein is CAGPNSPGTDTQYF.

J is TRBJ1-4 and V is TRBV7-8; D remains unclear. Trimming cost V 2 bases and J 6 bases, with 1 base left between them. Germline CDR1 reads SGHVS; CDR2 reads FQNEAQ. The CDR3 is 11 residues long. Here the CDR3 reads CASSLYEKLFF. Here the CDR3 DNA reads TGTGCCAGCAGCTTATATGAAAAACTGTTTTTT.

In DNA form, the CDR3 reads TGTGCCAGTAAAGTGAATGGTGTCTCGTCCGTCTCTGGAAACACCATATATTTT. Translating it yields CASKVNGVSSVSGNTIYF. The rearrangement joins TRBV19 to TRBJ1-3; D not certain. The CDR3 sequence is 18 residues long. Germline assignment: CDR1 LNHDA and CDR2 SQIVND (reference sequence). Trimming took 7 bases from V and 0 from J, leaving 22 bases between them.

This clone has more than one count but fewer than ten. J is TRBJ2-5 and V is TRBV6-6; 9 bases line up with TRBD1. V was pared by 5 bases and J by 4 bases, with 11 bases of the junction left unmatched. CDR1 and CDR2 from the germline V gene are MNHNY and SVGAGI (reference sequence). The CDR3 runs 16 residues. In DNA, the CDR3 is TGTGCCAGCAGTCGCCGACAGGGGGGGTCTGCAGAGACCCAGTACTTC. Its translation: CASSRRQGGSAETQYF.

The V and J genes are TRBV28 and TRBJ2-7; 7 nucleotides agree with TRBD1. Per the germline V gene, CDR1 is MDHEN and CDR2 is SYDVKM. The V segment lost 6 bases and the J segment 0 bases; nucleotides outside the gene matches: 8. There are 15 residues in the CDR3. CDR3 DNA: TGTGCCAGCAGCAATTGGGGACAGAGCTCCTACGAGCAGTACTTC. Encoded protein: CASSNWGQSSYEQYF.

The V call is TRBV18, the J call TRBJ2-1, with TRBD2 identical over 9 bases. CDR1 and CDR2 (germline): KGHSH, LQKENI. The ends lost 0 bases at V and 7 bases at J; junction bases unmatched: 10. The CDR3 is 17 residues long. The CDR3 is CASSPPESGTSLNEQFF. The CDR3 bases are TGTGCCAGCTCACCACCGGAGTCGGGGACTAGCTTAAATGAGCAGTTCTTC.

This clone was counted between two and nine times. The sample contains more than one DNA sequence encoding this CDR3. The CDR3 coding sequence is TGTGCCAGCAGCTTCAGGGAGACCCAGTACTTC. It codes for CASSFRETQYF. The rearrangement joins TRBV11-3 to TRBJ2-5, with D unclear. V lost 3 bases, J lost 5 bases, and 4 bases lay in between. In germline, CDR1 is SGHNT, CDR2 YENEEA. The CDR3 spans 11 residues.

This clone has just a few counts. The CDR3 is CASRSIGPHSSYEQYF. In DNA form, the CDR3 reads TGTGCCAGCAGATCCATAGGGCCCCACAGCTCCTACGAGCAGTACTTC. This chain links TRBV11-2 with TRBJ2-7; D call uncertain. CDR3 length: 16 residues. Germline assignment: CDR1 SGHAT and CDR2 FQNNGV. V shed 6 bases and J shed 0 bases, with 18 bases lying between them.

This clone came up a few times. The V gene is TRBV6-6, the J gene TRBJ1-5, with D unresolved. V shed 7 bases and J shed 5 bases, with 12 bases lying between them. The germline CDR1 and CDR2 sequences are MNHNY and SVGAGI (reference sequence). The CDR3 is 13 residues long. CDR3 nucleotides: TGTGCCAGCAATGGGCTCGGCGATCAGCCCCAGCATTTT. It is translated as CASNGLGDQPQHF.

This clone has just a few counts. The rearrangement joins TRBV4-3 to TRBJ2-3, with D possibly being TRBD2 (6 bases). Between the trimmed V and J ends, which lost 1 base and 1 base, there was a span of 6 bases. This CDR3 comprises 14 residues. Per the germline V gene, CDR1 is LGHNA and CDR2 is YSLEER. CDR3 sequence: CASSQGLGTDTQYF. CDR3 in DNA: TGCGCCAGCAGCCAAGGACTAGGCACAGATACGCAGTATTTT.

This clone was counted between two and nine times. The J gene is TRBJ2-3, the V gene TRBV10-3; 10 bases map to TRBD2. The CDR3 totals 16 residues. The V segment lost 8 bases and the J segment 1 base; nucleotides outside the gene matches: 9. CDR1 is ENHRY, CDR2 SYGVKD, per germline. CDR3 region: CAILKSSGSGTDTQYF. CDR3 in DNA: TGTGCCATCCTTAAGTCTAGCGGGAGCGGCACAGATACGCAGTATTTT.

CDR3 residues: CASSQTGGGYNEQFF. The CDR3, as DNA: TGTGCCAGCAGCCAAACAGGGGGCGGATACAATGAGCAGTTCTTC. The rearrangement uses TRBV14 and TRBJ2-1; 9 bases are shared with TRBD1. Germline CDR1 reads SGHDN; CDR2 reads FVKESK. V lost 2 bases to trimming and J lost 4 bases; unmatched junction nucleotides: 3. CDR3 length: 15 amino acids. The full variable domain, its missing parts supplied by reference TRBV14 and TRBJ2-1, is EAGVTQFPSHSVIEKGQTVTLRCDPISGHDNLYWYRRVMGKEIKFLLHFVKESKQDESGMPNNRFLAERTGGTYSTLKVQPAELEDSGVYFCASSQTGGGYNEQFFGPGTRLTVL.

This chain uses TRBV6-5 with TRBJ2-3; no definite D call. Trimming pared 2 bases from V and 4 bases from J, leaving 10 bases between. The CDR3 contains 14 residues. CDR1 is MNHEY and CDR2 is SVGAGI in the germline V gene. Written as DNA, the CDR3 is TGTGCCAGCAGTTACGGCGAACGGTCAGATACGCAGTATTTT. Translated: CASSYGERSDTQYF.